The source of this T cell receptor beta chain is a study of T cells of healthy individuals. Per germline, CDR1 SGHRS and CDR2 YFSETQ. The CDR3 is 11 residues long. TCRdb reprocessed the 5' RACE reads with MiXCR, giving one entry per CDR3 protein. This table holds 63,000 or so distinct CDR3 sequences, around 15% found once. On this clonotype: One end of the junction fails to match germline, which may point to a read error.

The genes are TRBV5-1 and TRBJ2-5; D perhaps matches TRBD2 (5 bases). The TCR was taken from a human donor in good health. The CDR3 nucleotides are TGTGCCAGCAGCTTGGGAGAGGCCCAGTACTTC. It codes for CASSLGEAQYF.